Following are 21 T cell receptor beta chains from one sample sequenced in a study of shared clonotypes between healthy human individuals. Assay: immunoSEQ multiplex PCR; the TCRdb copy retains only in-frame clones and omits some. Of 1.4 million to 1.5 million clones listed, 95% to 97% were seen once; the top ten hold roughly 1.2%. The sequenced material came from naive CD4+ T cells sorted from blood. Subset: CD45RA+ positively selected. Source of these receptors: a man aged 25-40 years in good health.

CDR3 coding DNA: TGCAGCGTTGAATACAGGACGTCCTATGGCTACACCTTC. Encoded protein: CSVEYRTSYGYTF. The V and J genes are TRBV29-1 and TRBJ1-2, with D possibly being TRBD1 (5 bases). With 2 bases removed from V and 4 bases from J, the gap between germline ends came to 11 bases. This CDR3 region has 13 residues. Germline loops: CDR1 SQVTM, CDR2 ANQGSEA.

CDR3 sequence (DNA): TGTGCCAGCAGCTTGCAGGACGCAGGATTTTCTGGCACCATATATTTT. Its protein product is CASSLQDAGFSGTIYF. This sequence joins TRBV5-5 and TRBJ1-3; D not certain. In germline, CDR1 is SGHKS, CDR2 YYEKEE (reference sequence). V lost 1 base to trimming and J lost 9 bases, with 20 bases between them. The CDR3 is made up of 16 amino acids.

The chain joins TRBV28 to TRBJ2-7; D uncertain. Germline V gives CDR1 MDHEN, CDR2 SYDVKM. V lost 5 bases to trimming and J lost 1 base, with 12 bases between them. This CDR3 region has 14 residues. Here the CDR3 reads CASSPLTPSYEQYF. The CDR3 DNA is TGTGCCAGCAGTCCCCTAACCCCTTCCTACGAGCAGTACTTC. Full variable domain (remainder filled in from reference TRBV28 and TRBJ2-7): DVKVTQSSRYLVKRTGEKVFLECVQDMDHENMFWYRQDPGLGLRLIYFSYDVKMKEKGDIPEGYSVSREKKERFSLILESASTNQTSMYLCASSPLTPSYEQYFGPGTRLTVT.

This sequence joins TRBV2 and TRBJ2-2; the D gene is possibly TRBD1 (6 bases). Per the germline V gene, CDR1 is SNHLY and CDR2 is FYNNEI. The ends were cut back, 10 bases at V and 4 bases at J, with 13 bases in the middle. The CDR3 is made up of 13 amino acids. DNA of the CDR3: TGTGCCAAGGGACAAAGCATCACCGGGGAGCTGTTTTTT. Residues: CAKGQSITGELFF. Supplemented by reference TRBV2 and TRBJ2-2, the full variable domain reads EPEVTQTPSHQVTQMGQEVILRCVPISNHLYFYWYRQILGQKVEFLVSFYNNEISEKSEIFDDQFSVERPDGSNFTLKIRSTKLEDSAMYFCAKGQSITGELFFGEGSRLTVL.

The rearrangement links TRBV7-2 to TRBJ1-1; D might be TRBD1 (5 bases). The V end was cut by 8 bases, the J end by 4 bases, with 14 bases between. Looked up from germline, CDR1 is SGHTA and CDR2 is FQGNSA. The CDR3 totals 13 residues. The CDR3 sequence is CASGEAGTTEAFF. In nucleotides, the CDR3 is TGTGCCAGCGGCGAGGCGGGGACCACTGAAGCTTTCTTT.

V usage is TRBV10-1 and J usage is TRBJ2-2, with 7 nucleotides matching TRBD1. This CDR3 is built from 14 residues. J was trimmed by 3 bases and V by 6 bases; bases with no gene match: 4. The germline V gene encodes CDR1 WNHNN and CDR2 SYGVQD (reference sequence). CDR3 loop: CASSTGTDTGELFF. Here the CDR3 DNA reads TGCGCCAGCAGCACCGGGACAGACACCGGGGAGCTGTTTTTT.

The chain uses TRBV2 and TRBJ2-3; 8 nucleotides match TRBD2. The CDR3 length is 16 residues. V shed 2 bases, J shed 2 bases, and the junction held 6 bases outside the gene matches. Germline CDR1 is SNHLY and CDR2 is FYNNEI. In nucleotides, the CDR3 is TGTGCCAGCAGTGAATATGGTAGCGGGAACACAGATACGCAGTATTTT. Translating gives CASSEYGSGNTDTQYF. Looking up the rest from reference TRBV2 and TRBJ2-3 gives the full variable domain: EPEVTQTPSHQVTQMGQEVILRCVPISNHLYFYWYRQILGQKVEFLVSFYNNEISEKSEIFDDQFSVERPDGSNFTLKIRSTKLEDSAMYFCASSEYGSGNTDTQYFGPGTRLTVL.

Points on this clone: This sample also contains other DNA sequences that code for the same CDR3. The chain joins TRBV7-2 to TRBJ2-7; D unclear. The CDR3 is 11 residues long. In germline, CDR1 is SGHTA, CDR2 FQGNSA. Trimming removed 3 bases from V and 4 bases from J, with 4 bases in between. In DNA form, the CDR3 reads TGTGCCAGCAGCTTTTATTACGAGCAGTACTTC. Translating gives CASSFYYEQYF.

J is TRBJ2-7 and V is TRBV19; D is undetermined. The V end lost 0 bases, the J end lost 4 bases, and 7 bases lay between the germline ends. Germline V lookup: CDR1 LNHDA, CDR2 SQIVND (reference sequence). The length of the CDR3 is 13 residues. CDR3 protein: CASSIDSQYEQYF. In DNA, the CDR3 is TGTGCCAGTAGTATAGATTCACAGTACGAGCAGTACTTC.

The V and J genes are TRBV2 and TRBJ1-5; weak D call: TRBD1 (6 bases). CDR1 is SNHLY, CDR2 FYNNEI, per germline. The CDR3 is 17 residues long. Trimming removed 6 bases at V and 2 bases at J, with 20 bases between. The CDR3 DNA follows: TGTGCCAGCAGCAAAACGACAGGCGGCACTGGCAATCAGCCCCAGCATTTT. Translation gives CASSKTTGGTGNQPQHF.

The chain joins TRBV4-3 to TRBJ1-2; weak D call: TRBD1 (5 bases). The V gene lost 3 bases and the J gene lost 2 bases, with 10 bases spanning the gap. This CDR3 has 14 residues. CDR1 LGHNA and CDR2 YSLEER come from the germline V gene. DNA of the CDR3: TGCGCCAGCAGCCAGGCGGCAGGGAACTATGGCTACACCTTC. It encodes CASSQAAGNYGYTF.

The chain couples TRBV5-1 to TRBJ2-7; 9 bases are a match to TRBD2. Germline CDR1 is SGHRS and CDR2 is YFSETQ. The CDR3 sequence is 16 residues long. With V trimmed by 0 bases and J by 4 bases, 8 bases remained unmatched. DNA for the CDR3: TGCGCCAGCAGCTTGGATCCGGGACTAGCAAGGTACGAGCAGTACTTC. Protein: CASSLDPGLARYEQYF.

This clone is a singleton in its sample. The chain couples TRBV11-2 to TRBJ2-7, with D possibly matching TRBD2 (6 bases). V lost 3 bases and J 6 bases, leaving 15 bases between the germline ends. Germline lookup yields CDR1 SGHAT and CDR2 FQNNGV. The CDR3 sequence is 14 residues long. CDR3 sequence reads: CASSFGGSAAEQYF. The CDR3 bases are TGTGCCAGCAGCTTCGGGGGATCCGCCGCCGAGCAGTACTTC.

The rearrangement uses TRBV20-1 and TRBJ2-1; the D is unclear. Germline V lookup: CDR1 DFQATT, CDR2 SNEGSKA (reference sequence). The V end lost 3 bases, the J end lost 7 bases, and 7 bases lay between the germline ends. The length of the CDR3 is 11 residues. DNA of the CDR3: TGCAGTGCTAGCTCTAAGAATGAGCAGTTCTTC. This encodes CSASSKNEQFF.

About this clone: The sample has other DNA sequences that encode this CDR3 too. This chain uses TRBV2 with TRBJ2-5; D possibly corresponds to TRBD1 (5 bases). This CDR3 is 13 amino acids long. V lost 4 bases to trimming and J lost 2 bases, with 8 bases between them. Germline assignment: CDR1 SNHLY and CDR2 FYNNEI. The DNA of the CDR3 is TGTGCCAGCAGTGGGGCAGGGCAAGAGACCCAGTACTTC. It encodes CASSGAGQETQYF.

The chain couples TRBV19 to TRBJ2-7, with D possibly TRBD1 on 5 matching bases. The germline V gene has CDR1 LNHDA and CDR2 SQIVND (reference sequence). V lost 5 bases to trimming and J lost 4 bases, with 12 bases between them. The CDR3 consists of 13 residues. CDR3 protein: CASSPRVFYEQYF. DNA of the CDR3: TGTGCCAGTAGTCCCAGGGTTTTTTACGAGCAGTACTTC. Complete variable domain (other parts from reference TRBV19 and TRBJ2-7): DGGITQSPKYLFRKEGQNVTLSCEQNLNHDAMYWYRQDPGQGLRLIYYSQIVNDFQKGDIAEGYSVSREKKESFPLTVTSAQKNPTAFYLCASSPRVFYEQYFGPGTRLTVT.

The chain combines TRBV21-1 with TRBJ2-7; TRBD1 is taken as the D call from the table, unchecked against the DNA. TRBV21-1 is tagged as a pseudogene. This CDR3 contains 15 residues. Here the CDR3 reads CASSTSDRAGSEQYF. CDR3 DNA sequence: TGTGCCAGCAGCACATCGGACAGGGCCGGATCCGAGCAGTACTTC.

The genes are TRBV7-9 and TRBJ1-2; 7 bases match TRBD1. This CDR3 has 15 amino acids. Germline values: CDR1 SEHNR, CDR2 FQNEAQ (reference sequence). With V trimmed by 6 bases and J by 4 bases, 11 bases remained unmatched. In nucleotides, the CDR3 is TGTGCCAGCAGTTCACGGACAGGAGGGGTCTATGGCTACACCTTC. The encoded protein is CASSSRTGGVYGYTF. The full variable domain, its missing parts supplied by reference TRBV7-9 and TRBJ1-2, is DTGVSQNPRHKITKRGQNVTFRCDPISEHNRLYWYRQTLGQGPEFLTYFQNEAQLEKSRLLSDRFSAERPKGSFSTLEIQRTEQGDSAMYLCASSSRTGGVYGYTFGSGTRLTVV.

There are a few counts of this clone. The chain carries TRBV6-5 and TRBJ2-7; 10 bases are shared with TRBD2. V lost 6 bases to trimming and J lost 6 bases; unmatched junction nucleotides: 5. The CDR3 has 13 residues. Germline-derived CDR1 and CDR2 are MNHEY and SVGAGI. CDR3 sequence (DNA): TGTGCCAGCAGGCCGGGACTAGCGACCGAGCAGTACTTC. This sequence encodes CASRPGLATEQYF.

The V call is TRBV12-5, the J call TRBJ2-7; TRBD2 is a possible D gene (5 bases). CDR3 length: 14 amino acids. Germline values: CDR1 LGHNT, CDR2 FRNRAP. V lost 3 bases to trimming and J lost 5 bases, with 14 bases between them. The CDR3 loop is CASGFGYPGDEQYF. The CDR3 coding sequence is TGTGCTAGTGGTTTTGGGTACCCCGGGGACGAGCAGTACTTC.

Details on this clone: The germline gene is not matched at one end of the junction; a read error may be the cause. The chain employs TRBV7-7 and TRBJ2-7, with D possibly matching TRBD1 (6 bases). This CDR3 contains 15 residues. Germline-derived CDR1 and CDR2 are SSHAT and FNYEAQ (reference sequence). CDR3 residues: CASSHKERGGYEQYF. The CDR3 bases are TGTGCTAGCAGCCACAAGGAGAGAGGGGGCTACGAGCAGTACTTC.